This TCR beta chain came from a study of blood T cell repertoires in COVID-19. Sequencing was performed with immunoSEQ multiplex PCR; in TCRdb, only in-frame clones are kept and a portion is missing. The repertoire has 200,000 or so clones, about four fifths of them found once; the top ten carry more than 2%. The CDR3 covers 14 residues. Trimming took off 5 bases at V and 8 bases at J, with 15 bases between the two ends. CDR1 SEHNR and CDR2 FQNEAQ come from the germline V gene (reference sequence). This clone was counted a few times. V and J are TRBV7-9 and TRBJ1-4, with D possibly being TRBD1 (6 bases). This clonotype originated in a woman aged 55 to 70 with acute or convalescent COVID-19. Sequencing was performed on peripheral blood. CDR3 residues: CASSTRTGGEKLFF. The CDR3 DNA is TGTGCCAGCAGCACACGCACGGGGGGCGAAAAACTGTTTTTT.